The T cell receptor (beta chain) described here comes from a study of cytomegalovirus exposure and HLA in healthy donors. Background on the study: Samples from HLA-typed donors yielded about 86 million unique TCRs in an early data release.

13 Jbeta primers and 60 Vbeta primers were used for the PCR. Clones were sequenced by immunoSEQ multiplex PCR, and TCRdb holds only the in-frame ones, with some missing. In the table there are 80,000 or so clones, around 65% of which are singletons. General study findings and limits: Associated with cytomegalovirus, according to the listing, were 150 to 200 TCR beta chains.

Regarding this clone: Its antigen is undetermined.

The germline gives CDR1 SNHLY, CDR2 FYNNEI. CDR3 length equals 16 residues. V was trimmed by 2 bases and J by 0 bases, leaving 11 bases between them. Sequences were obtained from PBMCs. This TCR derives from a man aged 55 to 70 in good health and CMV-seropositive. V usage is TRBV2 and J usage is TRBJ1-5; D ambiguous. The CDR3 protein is CASSEMRAISNQPQHF. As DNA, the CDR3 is TGTGCCAGCAGTGAAATGAGGGCGATTAGCAATCAGCCCCAGCATTTT.